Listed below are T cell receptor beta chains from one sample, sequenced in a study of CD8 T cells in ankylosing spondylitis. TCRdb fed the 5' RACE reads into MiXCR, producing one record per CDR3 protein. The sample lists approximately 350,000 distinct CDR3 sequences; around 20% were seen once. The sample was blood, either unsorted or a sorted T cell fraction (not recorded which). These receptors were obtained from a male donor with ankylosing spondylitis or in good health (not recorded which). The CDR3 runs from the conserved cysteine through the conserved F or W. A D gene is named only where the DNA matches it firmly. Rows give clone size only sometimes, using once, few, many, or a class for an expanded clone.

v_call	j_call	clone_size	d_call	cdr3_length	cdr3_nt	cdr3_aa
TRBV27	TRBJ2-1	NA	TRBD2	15	TGTGCCAGCAGTCCGGGTAGCGGGGGAGTCAATGAGCAGTTCTTC	CASSPGSGGVNEQFF
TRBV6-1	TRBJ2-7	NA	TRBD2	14	TGTGCCAGCAGGACCGTAGCGGGGTCATACGAGCAGTACTTC	CASRTVAGSYEQYF
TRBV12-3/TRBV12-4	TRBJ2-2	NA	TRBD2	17	TGTGCCAGCAGGGGACTAGCGGGGGCCGCGAACACCGGGGAGCTGTTTTTT	CASRGLAGAANTGELFF
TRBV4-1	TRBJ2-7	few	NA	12	TGCGCCAGCAGCCAAGAGACCCACGAGCAGTACTTC	CASSQETHEQYF
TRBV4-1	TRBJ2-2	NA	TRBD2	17	TGCGCCAGCAGCCATTTTAGCGGGGCTACGAACACCGGGGAGCTGTTTTTT	CASSHFSGATNTGELFF
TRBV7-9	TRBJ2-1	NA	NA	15	TGTGCCAGCAATGGACTGGAAAGCTCCTACAATGAGCAGTTCTTC	CASNGLESSYNEQFF
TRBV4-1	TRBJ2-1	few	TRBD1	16	TGCGCCAGCAGCCAAGAGGACAGGAGCTCCTACAATGAGCAGTTCTTC	CASSQEDRSSYNEQFF
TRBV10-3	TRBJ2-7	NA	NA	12	TGTGCCATCAGGGGGGGCCCGGGGGAGCAGTACTTC	CAIRGGPGEQYF
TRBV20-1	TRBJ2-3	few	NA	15	TGCAGTGCTAGAGTACCGATAGCTAGCACAGATACGCAGTATTTT	CSARVPIASTDTQYF
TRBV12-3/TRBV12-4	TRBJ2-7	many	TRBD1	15	TGTGCCAGCAGACCAGGACAGGGACCAATTTACGAGCAGTACTTC	CASRPGQGPIYEQYF
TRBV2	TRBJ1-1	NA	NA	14	TGTGCCAGCAGTGAAGCGCGAACGAACACTGAAGCTTTCTTT	CASSEARTNTEAFF
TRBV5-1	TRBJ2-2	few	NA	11	TGCGCCAGCACCCGGACCGGGGAGCTGTTTTTT	CASTRTGELFF
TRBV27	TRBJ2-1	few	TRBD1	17	TGTGCCAGCAGCGAGGGGGTCCAGGGGGTCTCCTACAATGAGCAGTTCTTC	CASSEGVQGVSYNEQFF
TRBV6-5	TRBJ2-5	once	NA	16	TGTGCCAGCAGTTACTCGATGGCTTTCAAGACAGAGACCCAGTACTTC	CASSYSMAFKTETQYF
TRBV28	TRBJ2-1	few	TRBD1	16	TGTGCCAGCAGAGGGACAGGGGGACTCTCCTACAATGAGCAGTTCTTC	CASRGTGGLSYNEQFF
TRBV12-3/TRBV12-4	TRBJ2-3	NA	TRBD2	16	TGTGCCAGCAGCGGACTAGCCGCTTCCCGCACAGATACGCAGTATTTT	CASSGLAASRTDTQYF
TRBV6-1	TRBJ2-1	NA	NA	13	TGTGCCAGCACCGACCGACCCAATAATGAGCAGTTCTTC	CASTDRPNNEQFF
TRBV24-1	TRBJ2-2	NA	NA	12	TGTGCCACTCGCCCCGGCACCGGGGAGCTGTTTTTT	CATRPGTGELFF
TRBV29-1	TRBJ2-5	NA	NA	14	TGCAGCGTCTCCGGAGCCGGGACCGAAGAGACCCAGTACTTC	CSVSGAGTEETQYF
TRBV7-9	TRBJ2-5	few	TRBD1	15	TGTGCCAGCAGCTTTTTACAGGGGGGCCAAGAGACCCAGTACTTC	CASSFLQGGQETQYF
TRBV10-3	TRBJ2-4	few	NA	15	TGTGCCATCAGTGAGTGGGACGCTAGCAAAAACATTCAGTACTTC	CAISEWDASKNIQYF
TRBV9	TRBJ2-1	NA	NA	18	TGTGCCAGCATGCGGGGAACCGGCGGGACTGAATCCTACAATGAGCAGTTCTTC	CASMRGTGGTESYNEQFF
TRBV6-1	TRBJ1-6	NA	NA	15	TGTGCCAGCAGCCTTCTAATAGGGGGAAGTTCACCCCTCCACTTT	CASSLLIGGSSPLHF
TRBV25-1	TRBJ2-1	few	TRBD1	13	TGTGCCAGCGAGAATACAGGGGGCAATGAGCAGTTCTTC	CASENTGGNEQFF
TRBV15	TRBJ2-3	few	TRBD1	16	TGTGCCACCAGCAGCCGGGACAGGGGAACTGGAGATACGCAGTATTTT	CATSSRDRGTGDTQYF
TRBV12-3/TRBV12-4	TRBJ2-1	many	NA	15	TGTGCCAGCAGTCCCGGGGGCAGCTCCTACAATGAGCAGTTCTTC	CASSPGGSSYNEQFF
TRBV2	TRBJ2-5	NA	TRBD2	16	TGTGCCAGCAGTGATGCTAGCGGGGGGTACCAAGAGACCCAGTACTTC	CASSDASGGYQETQYF
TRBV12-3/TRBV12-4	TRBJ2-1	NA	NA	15	TGTGCCAGCAGTTTGGTGGGACTGAGTAGCAATGAGCAGTTCTTC	CASSLVGLSSNEQFF
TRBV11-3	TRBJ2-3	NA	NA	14	TGTGCCAGCAGCCCGACTAGAAACACAGATACGCAGTATTTT	CASSPTRNTDTQYF
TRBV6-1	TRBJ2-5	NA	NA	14	TGTGCCAGCAGAACCAACGACGGGGGAGAGACCCAGTACTTC	CASRTNDGGETQYF
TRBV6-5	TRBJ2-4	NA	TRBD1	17	TGTGCCAGCAGTTACTCGACCACCGGGACAGGGGAAAACATTCAGTACTTC	CASSYSTTGTGENIQYF
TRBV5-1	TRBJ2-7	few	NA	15	TGCGCCAGCAGCTTGGTGCAGGGCACCCGGGGGGAGCAGTACTTC	CASSLVQGTRGEQYF
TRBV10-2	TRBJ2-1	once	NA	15	TGCGCCAGCAGAATCTCAGTCAGCTCCTACAATGAGCAGTTCTTC	CASRISVSSYNEQFF
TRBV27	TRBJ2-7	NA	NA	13	TGTGCCAGCGGTCAGGGAAAAACCTACGAGCAGTACTTC	CASGQGKTYEQYF
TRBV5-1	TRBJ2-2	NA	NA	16	TGCGCCAGCAGCTTGGCCGTGGGACTCGTCACCGGGGAGCTGTTTTTT	CASSLAVGLVTGELFF
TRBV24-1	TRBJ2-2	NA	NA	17	TGTGCCACCAGTGACGAAACAGGCTTAACGAACACCGGGGAGCTGTTTTTT	CATSDETGLTNTGELFF
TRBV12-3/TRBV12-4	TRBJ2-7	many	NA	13	TGTGCCAGCAGCTTCGGGGTTACCTACGAGCAGTACTTC	CASSFGVTYEQYF
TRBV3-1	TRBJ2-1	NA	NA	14	TGTGCCAGCAGCCAACCGGGACTGTTCAATGAGCAGTTCTTC	CASSQPGLFNEQFF
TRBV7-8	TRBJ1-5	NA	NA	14	TGTGCCAGCAGCTCCGGGGACGGTGGGCAGCCCCAGCATTTT	CASSSGDGGQPQHF
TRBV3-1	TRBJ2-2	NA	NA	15	TGTGCCAGCAGCCAAGGACTAGTCAGGCCCGGGGAGCTGTTTTTT	CASSQGLVRPGELFF
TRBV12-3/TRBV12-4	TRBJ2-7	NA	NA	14	TGTGCCATAGCTTCGGGGTTAACCCCCCACGAGCAGTACTTC	CAIASGLTPHEQYF
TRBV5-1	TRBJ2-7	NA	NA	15	TGCGCCAGCAGCTTGACAGGAAACCCAACCTACGAGCAGTACTTC	CASSLTGNPTYEQYF